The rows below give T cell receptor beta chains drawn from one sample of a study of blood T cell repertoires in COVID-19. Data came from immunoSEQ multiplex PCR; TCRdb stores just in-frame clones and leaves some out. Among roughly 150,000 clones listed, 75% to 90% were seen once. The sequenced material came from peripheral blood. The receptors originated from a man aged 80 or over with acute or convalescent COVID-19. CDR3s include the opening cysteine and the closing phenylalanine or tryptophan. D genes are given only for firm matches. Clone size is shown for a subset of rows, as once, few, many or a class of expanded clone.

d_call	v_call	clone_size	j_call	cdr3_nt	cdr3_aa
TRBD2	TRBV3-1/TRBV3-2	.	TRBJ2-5	TGTGCCAGCAGCGCGCGAGCGGGGGGAGAGACCCAGTACTTC	CASSARAGGETQYF
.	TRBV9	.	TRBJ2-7	TGTGCCAGCAGCGTAGCAGTCGGACAGAGCGAGCAGTACTTC	CASSVAVGQSEQYF
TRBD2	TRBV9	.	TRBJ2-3	TGTGCCAGCAGCGTTGGGGGGGGACCCACAGATACGCAGTATTTT	CASSVGGGPTDTQYF
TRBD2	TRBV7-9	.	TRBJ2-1	TGTGCCAGCAGCTTATTAGGGCTAGCGGGCTCCTACAATGAGCAGTTCTTC	CASSLLGLAGSYNEQFF
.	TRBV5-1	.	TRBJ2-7	TGCGCCAGCGCGGAACCGGGTAGATACGAGCAGTACTTC	CASAEPGRYEQYF
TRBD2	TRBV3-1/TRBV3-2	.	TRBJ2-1	TGTGCCAGCAGCTCGACTAGCGGGGTTAACAATGAGCAGTTCTTC	CASSSTSGVNNEQFF
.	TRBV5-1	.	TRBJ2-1	TGCGCCAGCAGCTCGGATCCAGGGGACTACAATGAGCAGTTCTTC	CASSSDPGDYNEQFF
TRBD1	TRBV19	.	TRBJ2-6	TGTGCCAGTAGTCCCAGGGGGCCTGGGGCCAACGTCCTGACTTTC	CASSPRGPGANVLTF
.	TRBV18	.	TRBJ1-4	TGTGCCAGCTCACCACTTCCCGCCGGGTCCTATGAAAAACTGTTTTTT	CASSPLPAGSYEKLFF
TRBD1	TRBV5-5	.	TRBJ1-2	TGTGCCAGCAGCTGGACAGGGGGCAGCTATGGCTACACCTTC	CASSWTGGSYGYTF
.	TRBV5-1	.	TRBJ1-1	TGCGCCAGCAGCGTTGGTTTCGGGTGGACTGAAGCTTTCTTT	CASSVGFGWTEAFF
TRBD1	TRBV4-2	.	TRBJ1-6	TGTGCCAGCAGCCAAGGAGGGACAGGCAAAACATTAAATTCACCCCTCCACTTT	CASSQGGTGKTLNSPLHF
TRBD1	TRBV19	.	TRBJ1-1	TGTGCCAGCAGGACAGGATCGTTTATATTTGACACTGAAGCTTTCTTT	CASRTGSFIFDTEAFF
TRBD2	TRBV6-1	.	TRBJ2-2	TGTGCCAGCAGTGCCTCTAGCGGGAGTGACACCGGGGAGCTGTTTTTT	CASSASSGSDTGELFF
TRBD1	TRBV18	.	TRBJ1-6	TGTGCCAGCTCGGACAGGGCAGAGGCCCTCCACTTT	CASSDRAEALHF
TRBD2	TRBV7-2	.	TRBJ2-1	TGTGCCAGCATCCCTAGCGGGAGGGCCGGTGGGAAGCAGTTCTTC	CASIPSGRAGGKQFF
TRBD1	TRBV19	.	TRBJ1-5	TGTGCCAGTAGTCCCGGACAGGAGAATCAGCCCCAGCATTTT	CASSPGQENQPQHF
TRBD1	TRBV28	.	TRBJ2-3	TGTGCCAGCAGTTTAGAGGGACAGACTCCCACAGATACGCAGTATTTT	CASSLEGQTPTDTQYF
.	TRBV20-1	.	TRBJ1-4	TGCAGTGCTAGTGAGGGACTCCGTGAAAAACTGTTTTTT	CSASEGLREKLFF
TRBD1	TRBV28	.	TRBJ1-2	TGTGCCAGCAGCATTCCCGACAGGGGGGCCTATGGCTACACCTTC	CASSIPDRGAYGYTF
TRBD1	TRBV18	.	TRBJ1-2	TGTGCCAGCTCCGAAACGGACAGGGCAAAGGGCTACACCTTC	CASSETDRAKGYTF
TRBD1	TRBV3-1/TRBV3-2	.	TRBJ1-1	TGTGCCAGCAGCCCACTGACAGGGGGGAACACTGAAGCTTTCTTT	CASSPLTGGNTEAFF
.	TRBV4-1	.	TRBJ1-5	TGCGCCAGCAGCGAACAGGGTAATCGACAGCCCCAGCATTTT	CASSEQGNRQPQHF
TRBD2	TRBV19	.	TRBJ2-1	TGTGCCAGTAGTACGGGACTAGGGTACAATGAGCAGTTCTTC	CASSTGLGYNEQFF
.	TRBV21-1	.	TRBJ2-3	TGTGCCAGCAGCAACCCAACCCCAGACTCCACAGATACGCAGTATTTT	CASSNPTPDSTDTQYF
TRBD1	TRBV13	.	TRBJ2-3	TGTGCCAGCAGCCCCGGGGACAGGGATTTTCCAGGTACGCAGTATTTT	CASSPGDRDFPGTQYF
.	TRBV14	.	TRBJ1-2	TGTGCCAGCAGCCAAGCCAACAGATATGGCTACACCTTC	CASSQANRYGYTF
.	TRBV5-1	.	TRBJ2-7	TGCGCCAGCAGCCTCGCTGGAGGGAGTGGCCACGAGCAGTACTTC	CASSLAGGSGHEQYF
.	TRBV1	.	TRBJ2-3	TGCACCAGCAGGAGAGATACGCAGTATTTT	CTSRRDTQYF
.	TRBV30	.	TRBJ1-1	TGTGCCTGGGGGAGGGTTCACACTGAAGCTTTCTTT	CAWGRVHTEAFF
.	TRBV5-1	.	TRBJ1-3	TGCGCCAGCAGCTTGGCAGGGTACGGAAACACCATATATTTT	CASSLAGYGNTIYF
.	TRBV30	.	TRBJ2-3	TGTGCCTGGAGTGTTGGAGCAGATACGCAGTATTTT	CAWSVGADTQYF
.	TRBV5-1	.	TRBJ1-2	TGCGCCAGCAGCTTTGTCGCAGGGGAAGGCTACACCTTC	CASSFVAGEGYTF
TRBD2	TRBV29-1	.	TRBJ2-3	TGCAGCGTTGACGGACTAGCGGGAAACACAGATACGCAGTATTTT	CSVDGLAGNTDTQYF
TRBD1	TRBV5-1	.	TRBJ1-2	TGCGCCAGCAGCTTGGCCGGGCAGGGGGGAGGCTACACCTTC	CASSLAGQGGGYTF
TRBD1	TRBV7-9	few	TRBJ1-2	TGTGCCAGCAGCTTAGCTCCCGGGACAGTGGCTGGCTACACCTTC	CASSLAPGTVAGYTF
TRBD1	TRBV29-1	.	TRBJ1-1	TGCAGCGTCACGGGACAGGGGAAAACTGAAGCTTTCTTT	CSVTGQGKTEAFF
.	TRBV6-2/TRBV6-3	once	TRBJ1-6	TGTGCCAGCAGTTACGTGGCAGGCGATAATTCACCCCTCCACTTT	CASSYVAGDNSPLHF
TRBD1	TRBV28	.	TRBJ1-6	TGTGCCAGCAGTAGGGACAGGTTTTCACCCCTCCACTTT	CASSRDRFSPLHF
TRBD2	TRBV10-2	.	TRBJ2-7	TGCGCCACAATGGACTGGCGCGGGAGGGGCGACGAGCAGTACTTC	CATMDWRGRGDEQYF
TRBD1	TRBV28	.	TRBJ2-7	TGTGCCAGCAGCCGGGACAGGGGAAGCTCCTACGAGCAGTACTTC	CASSRDRGSSYEQYF
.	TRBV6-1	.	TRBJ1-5	TGTGCCAGCAGTGAATTCATGGGGGAGGCCAGATATAGCAATCAGCCCCAGCATTTT	CASSEFMGEARYSNQPQHF
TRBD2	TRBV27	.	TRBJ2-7	TGTGCCAGCAGTTTGGGACTAGCTCTCGAGCAGTACTTC	CASSLGLALEQYF
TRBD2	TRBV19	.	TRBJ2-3	TGTGCCAGTAGTATGTCGGGGGGGGTTACCCCTAGCACAGATACGCAGTATTTT	CASSMSGGVTPSTDTQYF
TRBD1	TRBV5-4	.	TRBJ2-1	TGTGCCAGCAGACCTAGTCCGGGACAGGGGGCATACGAGCAGTTCTTC	CASRPSPGQGAYEQFF
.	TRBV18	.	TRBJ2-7	TGTGCCAGCTCACCTCCGGGCGGGACCATAGCCTACGAGCAGTACTTC	CASSPPGGTIAYEQYF
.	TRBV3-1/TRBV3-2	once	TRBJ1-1	TGTGCCAGCAGCCAGAGTAACACTGAAGCTTTCTTT	CASSQSNTEAFF
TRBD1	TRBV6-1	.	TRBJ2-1	TGTGCCAGCAGTGATTTCGGGACAGGAACCTACAATGAGCAGTTCTTC	CASSDFGTGTYNEQFF
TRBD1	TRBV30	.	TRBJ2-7	TGTGCCTGGGCGACAGGGGGGCCCTACGAGCAGTACTTC	CAWATGGPYEQYF
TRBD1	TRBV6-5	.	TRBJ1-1	TGTGCCAGCAGTCTGGGACAGGTGAACACTGAAGCTTTCTTT	CASSLGQVNTEAFF
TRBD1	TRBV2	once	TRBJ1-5	TGTGCCAGCGGATCGGACAGGTACAATCAGCCCCAGCATTTT	CASGSDRYNQPQHF
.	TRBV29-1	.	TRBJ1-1	TGCAGCGTTAGTGGACAGATGAACACTGAAGCTTTCTTT	CSVSGQMNTEAFF
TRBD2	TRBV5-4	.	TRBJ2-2	TGTGCCAGCAGCAGCAAGCGGGAGGCCAACACCGGGGAGCTGTTTTTT	CASSSKREANTGELFF
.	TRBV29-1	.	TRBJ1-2	TGCAGCGTTGAACTCAGTAACTATGGCTACACCTTC	CSVELSNYGYTF
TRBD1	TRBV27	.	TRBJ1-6	TGTGCCAGCAGTTTAGGGTTAGGGGGCGCCTCACCCCTCCACTTT	CASSLGLGGASPLHF